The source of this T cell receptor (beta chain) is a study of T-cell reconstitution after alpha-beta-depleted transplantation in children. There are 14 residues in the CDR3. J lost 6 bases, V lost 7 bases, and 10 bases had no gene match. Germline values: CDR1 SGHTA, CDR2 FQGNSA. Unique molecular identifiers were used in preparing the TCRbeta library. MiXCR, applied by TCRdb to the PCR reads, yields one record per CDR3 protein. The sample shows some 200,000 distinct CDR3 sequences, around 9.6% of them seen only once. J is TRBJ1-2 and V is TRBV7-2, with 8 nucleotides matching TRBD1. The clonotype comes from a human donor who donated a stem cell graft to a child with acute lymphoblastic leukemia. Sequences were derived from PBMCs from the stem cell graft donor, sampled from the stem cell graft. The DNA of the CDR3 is TGTGCCAGCAAGAGTTGGTCAGGGGGCCATGGCTACACCTTC. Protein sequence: CASKSWSGGHGYTF.